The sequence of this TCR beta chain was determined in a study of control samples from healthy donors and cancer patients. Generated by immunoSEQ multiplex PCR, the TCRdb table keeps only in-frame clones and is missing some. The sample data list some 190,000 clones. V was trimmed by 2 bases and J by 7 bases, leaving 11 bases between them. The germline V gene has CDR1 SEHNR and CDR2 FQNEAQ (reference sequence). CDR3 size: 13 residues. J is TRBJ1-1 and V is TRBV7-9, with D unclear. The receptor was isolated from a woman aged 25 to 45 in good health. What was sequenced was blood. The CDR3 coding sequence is TGTGCCAGCAGCTTAACCTGGACGGATGAAGCTTTCTTT. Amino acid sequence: CASSLTWTDEAFF.